This T cell receptor beta chain was retrieved from a study of T cell responses to AZD1222 COVID-19 vaccine. This clone has only a few counts. Per germline, CDR1 MNHNS and CDR2 SASEGT. The trim removed 3 bases at V and 6 bases at J, leaving 9 bases unmatched. This CDR3 contains 16 residues. Assay used: immunoSEQ multiplex PCR; TCRdb lists only in-frame clones, some missing. The top ten clones hold 6% to 8% of a sample with about 120,000 clones, 87% of them seen once. The gene calls are TRBV6-1 and TRBJ1-5; the match to TRBD1 covers 9 bases. This material consisted of peripheral blood, taken on day 0 of AZD1222 vaccination. This TCR derives from an adult in good health. CDR3 loop: CASSDQTGGLGQPQHF. In DNA, the CDR3 is TGTGCCAGCAGTGACCAAACAGGGGGCTTGGGTCAGCCCCAGCATTTT.